This T cell receptor beta chain was sequenced during a study of PD-1 blockade in classical Hodgkin lymphoma. Comments on this clone: Its antigen is currently unknown.

Libraries were prepared by immunoSEQ multiplex PCR; TCRdb keeps only in-frame clonotypes and omits some of them. The sample comprises 25,000 or so clones, 60% to 85% of which are singletons, and 2% to 2.5% rests with the top ten. Patients all relapsed after autologous stem cell transplantation, and there was variation in brentuximab vedotin exposure. Using magnetic negative selection, the CD4+ T cells were separated out of thawed PBMCs. Study-level points and caveats: TCR diversity in CD4+, not CD8+, cells rose significantly by C4D1.

Trimming cost V 0 bases and J 1 base; bases outside gene matches: 16. There are 20 residues in the CDR3. CDR1 is LGHNA and CDR2 is YNFKEQ in the germline V gene. The V call is TRBV4-2, the J call TRBJ2-3, with 7 bases fitting TRBD2. The source of this sequence is a human donor with classical Hodgkin lymphoma. The sample was CD4+ T cells from blood, taken at baseline. The CDR3 bases are TGTGCCAGCAGCCAAGATCCTCGGGCCGGGAGGTGGTATGGCACAGATACGCAGTATTTT. It translates to CASSQDPRAGRWYGTDTQYF.